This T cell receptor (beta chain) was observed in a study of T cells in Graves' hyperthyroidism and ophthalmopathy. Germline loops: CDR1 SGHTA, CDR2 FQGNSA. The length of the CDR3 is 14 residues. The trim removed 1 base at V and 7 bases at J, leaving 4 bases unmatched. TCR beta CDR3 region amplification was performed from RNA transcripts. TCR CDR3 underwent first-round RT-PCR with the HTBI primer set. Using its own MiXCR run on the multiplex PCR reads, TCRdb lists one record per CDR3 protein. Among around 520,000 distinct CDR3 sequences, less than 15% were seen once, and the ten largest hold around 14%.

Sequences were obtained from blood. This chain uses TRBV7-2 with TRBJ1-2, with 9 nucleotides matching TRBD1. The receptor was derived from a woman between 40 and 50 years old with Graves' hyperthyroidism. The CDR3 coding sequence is TGTGCCAGCAGCTTAGGACAGGGGGGGTTTGGCTACACCTTC. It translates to CASSLGQGGFGYTF.